What follows describes a single TCR beta chain. This sample is drawn from a study of blood T cell repertoires in COVID-19. Germline V gene data show CDR1 as SNHLY and CDR2 as FYNNEI. Trimming stripped 6 bases from V and 8 bases from J, with 14 bases between. CDR3 length equals 13 residues. Sequencing was performed with immunoSEQ multiplex PCR; in TCRdb, only in-frame clones are kept and a portion is missing. Of 200,000 to 250,000 clones listed, just under 85% are singletons. This chain connects TRBV2 to TRBJ2-1, with a weak D call TRBD1 (5 bases). The source material was peripheral blood. The receptor was derived from a woman aged 45 to 65 with active or convalescent COVID-19. As DNA, the CDR3 is TGTGCCAGCAGATTCTTCCCGACAGATGAGCAGTTCTTC. Translated, it gives CASRFFPTDEQFF.